This passage covers 26 T cell receptor beta chains from one sample sequenced in a study of cytomegalovirus exposure and HLA in healthy donors. 60 Vbeta and 13 Jbeta primers were used in PCR. Produced via immunoSEQ multiplex PCR; TCRdb's table is partial and in-frame only. The table shows fewer than 150,000 clones, with around 73% occurring only once. Sequenced material: PBMCs. The receptor set was obtained from a man over 45 in good health and CMV-seronegative.

The V gene is TRBV4-2, the J gene TRBJ2-1; 11 nucleotides match TRBD2. This CDR3 contains 16 residues. Per the germline V gene, CDR1 is LGHNA and CDR2 is YNFKEQ. V gave up 1 base and J gave up 8 bases; unmatched junction bases: 7. CDR3 nucleotide sequence: TGTGCCAGCAGCCAAGCCCTAGCGGGAGGAAGGTATGAGCAGTTCTTC. Encoded protein: CASSQALAGGRYEQFF.

The chain is built from TRBV14 and TRBJ2-1; TRBD2 matches at 14 bases. Trimming at V came to 3 bases and at J to 5 bases, leaving 9 bases not matched to a gene. The length of the CDR3 is 18 residues. Germline CDR1 and CDR2: SGHDN and FVKESK. This CDR3 is CASSQFPGLAGVNNEQFF. The CDR3 DNA sequence: TGTGCCAGCAGCCAGTTCCCGGGACTAGCGGGAGTTAACAATGAGCAGTTCTTC.

The chain is built from TRBV7-8 and TRBJ1-3; no reliable D call. The CDR3 length is 14 residues. Trimming took off 3 bases at V and 2 bases at J, with 8 bases between the two ends. Germline V gives CDR1 SGHVS, CDR2 FQNEAQ. In nucleotides, the CDR3 is TGTGCCAGCAGCTTGGCGGGCCCTGGAAACACCATATATTTT. It translates to CASSLAGPGNTIYF.

The chain has TRBV12-5 and TRBJ2-1; TRBD2 is a possible D gene (6 bases). Germline V gene lookup returns CDR1 LGHNT and CDR2 FRNRAP. The CDR3 has 16 amino acids. Trimming removed 0 bases from V and 8 bases from J, with 17 bases in between. The CDR3 nucleotides are TGTGCTAGTGGTTTGGTAGGGACGGGACTGGGCGATGAGCAGTTCTTC. The encoded protein is CASGLVGTGLGDEQFF.

This rearrangement joins TRBV7-9 to TRBJ1-1; 9 bases fit TRBD1. The CDR3 is 13 residues long. Germline loops: CDR1 SEHNR, CDR2 FQNEAQ (reference sequence). V gave up 6 bases and J gave up 5 bases; unmatched junction bases: 4. The CDR3 spells CASRVTGGTEAFF. DNA for the CDR3: TGTGCCAGCAGGGTGACAGGGGGTACTGAAGCTTTCTTT.

This clone was counted between two and nine times. This chain connects TRBV7-9 to TRBJ2-3; 12 bases match TRBD2. CDR3 size: 16 residues. With 1 base clipped from V and 4 bases from J, the junction kept 3 bases outside the gene matches. Germline CDR1 and CDR2: SEHNR and FQNEAQ (reference sequence). The chain's CDR3 is CASSLEASGRADTQYF. In DNA form, the CDR3 reads TGTGCCAGCAGCTTAGAGGCTAGCGGGAGGGCAGATACGCAGTATTTT.

There are a few counts of this clone. The V gene is TRBV6-5, the J gene TRBJ2-1, with 10 positions matching TRBD2. This CDR3 spans 15 amino acids. Trimming removed 7 bases from V and 5 bases from J; junction bases left unmatched: 8. Per germline, CDR1 MNHEY and CDR2 SVGAGI. Here the CDR3 reads CASTNLGTSDNEQFF. In nucleotides, the CDR3 is TGTGCCAGCACGAATTTAGGGACTAGCGACAATGAGCAGTTCTTC.

V is TRBV21-1 and J is TRBJ2-3; TRBD2, the table's D call, was not compared with the DNA. TRBV21-1 is a documented pseudogene. The CDR3 is made up of 18 amino acids. The CDR3 reads CASSARPAGGDGTDTQYF. In nucleotides, the CDR3 is TGTGCCAGCAGCGCTCGTCCAGCGGGGGGCGATGGCACAGATACGCAGTATTTT.

The V gene is TRBV9, the J gene TRBJ1-4, with a tentative D call TRBD1 (6 bases). V was clipped by 4 bases and J by 2 bases, with 9 bases between them. This CDR3 is 14 amino acids long. In germline, CDR1 is SGDLS, CDR2 YYNGEE. CDR3 sequence (DNA): TGTGCCAGCAGCTCAGGGGACACTAATGAAAAACTGTTTTTT. Protein product: CASSSGDTNEKLFF.

The CDR3 nucleotides are TGTGCCACGGGTAAAGGGGGCGCACGGGAGACCCAGTACTTC. Its protein is CATGKGGARETQYF. The chain recombines TRBV15 with TRBJ2-5; 7 bases align to TRBD1. The trim removed 9 bases at V and 5 bases at J, leaving 12 bases unmatched. Germline CDR1 LNHNV, CDR2 YYDKDF (reference sequence). CDR3 length: 14 residues.

CDR3 nucleotide sequence: TGTGCCACCTCGACACGGTTGAATGAAAAACTGTTTTTT. This sequence encodes CATSTRLNEKLFF. The chain has TRBV15 and TRBJ1-4; D call uncertain. CDR1 LNHNV and CDR2 YYDKDF come from the germline V gene (reference sequence). V was shortened by 8 bases and J by 5 bases, with 12 bases between the two germline ends. This CDR3 comprises 13 residues.

The rearrangement links TRBV7-8 to TRBJ1-1; 8 nucleotides align to TRBD1. With 4 bases clipped from V and 4 bases from J, the junction kept 11 bases outside the gene matches. The CDR3 spans 16 residues. Germline CDR1 is SGHVS and CDR2 is FQNEAQ. CDR3 sequence (DNA): TGTGCCAGCAGCTCTGACAGGGGAAGTCGCGGCACTGAAGCTTTCTTT. Translation gives CASSSDRGSRGTEAFF.

This clone was counted a single time. The chain employs TRBV19 and TRBJ1-2; D may be TRBD1 (6 bases). The CDR3 is 14 amino acids. CDR1 and CDR2 from the germline V gene are LNHDA and SQIVND (reference sequence). The V and J ends lost 6 bases and 2 bases respectively, with 13 bases between them. CDR3 residues: CASRAVGANYGYTF. The CDR3 coding sequence is TGTGCCAGTAGAGCCGTGGGGGCGAACTATGGCTACACCTTC.

The chain combines TRBV11-2 with TRBJ2-7; no clear D. The germline V gene encodes CDR1 SGHAT and CDR2 FQNNGV. V was cut by 6 bases and J by 6 bases, with 12 bases left in between. The CDR3 is made up of 12 amino acids. CDR3 sequence: CASSSLVREQYF. In DNA, the CDR3 is TGTGCCAGCAGTTCTCTAGTGCGCGAGCAGTACTTC.

This chain uses TRBV11-2 with TRBJ2-1, with a weak D call TRBD2 (5 bases). The V gene lost 0 bases and the J gene lost 6 bases, with 9 bases spanning the gap. Germline loops: CDR1 SGHAT, CDR2 FQNNGV. The CDR3 has 14 residues. CDR3 in amino acids: CASSLEVGSNEQFF. The CDR3 DNA sequence: TGTGCCAGCAGCTTAGAGGTAGGGAGCAATGAGCAGTTCTTC.

The rearrangement links TRBV7-9 to TRBJ2-1; TRBD1 matches 10 bases. Unmatched junction bases numbered 5, after V lost 5 bases and J lost 4 bases. The CDR3 length is 15 residues. Per the germline V gene, CDR1 is SEHNR and CDR2 is FQNEAQ (reference sequence). The CDR3 coding sequence is TGTGCCAGCAGCCCGACAGGGGGCGAGTACAATGAGCAGTTCTTC. Protein: CASSPTGGEYNEQFF.

V and J are TRBV5-4 and TRBJ2-5, with TRBD1 identical over 8 bases. Germline CDR1 reads SGHNT; CDR2 reads YYREEE (reference sequence). The junction had 8 bases not matched to a gene; V was cut back by 4 bases and J by 3 bases. This CDR3 is built from 15 residues. CDR3 DNA: TGTGCCAGCAGCCCGGGACAGGAGGAAAAAGAGACCCAGTACTTC. It is translated as CASSPGQEEKETQYF. The variable domain in full, with the rest retrieved from reference TRBV5-4 and TRBJ2-5, is ETGVTQSPTHLIKTRGQQVTLRCSSQSGHNTVSWYQQALGQGPQFIFQYYREEENGRGNFPPRFSGLQFPNYSSELNVNALELDDSALYLCASSPGQEEKETQYFGPGTRLLVL.

For the CDR3, the DNA is TGTGCCAGCAGCCCACGAGGGCCAGATACGCAGTATTTT. It yields the protein CASSPRGPDTQYF. This chain links TRBV7-9 with TRBJ2-3; D possibly corresponds to TRBD2 (5 bases). Trimming took off 5 bases at V and 4 bases at J, with 10 bases between the two ends. Germline CDR1 SEHNR, CDR2 FQNEAQ (reference sequence). The CDR3 totals 13 residues.

This rearrangement joins TRBV10-3 to TRBJ1-3; 7 bases line up with TRBD1. Germline assignment: CDR1 ENHRY and CDR2 SYGVKD. The CDR3 has 18 amino acids. Trimming cost V 7 bases and J 0 bases; bases outside gene matches: 15. The CDR3 loop is CAIIGPGQHQNSGNTIYF. CDR3 nucleotide sequence: TGTGCCATCATTGGGCCGGGACAGCACCAGAACTCTGGAAACACCATATATTTT.

The chain carries TRBV11-2 and TRBJ1-2; TRBD1 matches 9 bases. Trimming cost V 1 base and J 4 bases; bases outside gene matches: 7. The CDR3 loop spans 16 amino acids. Germline V gene lookup returns CDR1 SGHAT and CDR2 FQNNGV. DNA for the CDR3: TGTGCCAGCAGCTTAGGCCGGGACAGGGACCTCTATGGCTACACCTTC. Protein product: CASSLGRDRDLYGYTF.

The chain combines TRBV4-3 with TRBJ1-1; 7 nucleotides align to TRBD1. Germline CDR1 is LGHNA and CDR2 is YSLEER. There are 13 residues in the CDR3. V lost 6 bases, J lost 1 base, and 2 bases stayed unmatched. The CDR3 sequence is CASSTGANTEAFF. CDR3 DNA sequence: TGCGCCAGCAGTACAGGGGCGAACACTGAAGCTTTCTTT.

This chain links TRBV29-1 with TRBJ2-7, with D possibly matching TRBD2 (7 bases). The CDR3 is 14 amino acids. Germline CDR1 SQVTM, CDR2 ANQGSEA. Trimming shortened V by 6 bases and J by 5 bases, and 20 bases separated the two germline ends. CDR3 protein: CSVAVGGGRDEQYF. The CDR3 DNA is TGCAGCGTAGCCGTGGGGGGGGGCAGGGACGAGCAGTACTTC.

This clone was seen once. The rearrangement uses TRBV18 and TRBJ1-1; TRBD1 is a possible D gene (6 bases). The germline V and J ends were trimmed by 5 bases and 3 bases, with 16 bases remaining between them. The CDR3 length is 15 residues. Germline V gene lookup returns CDR1 KGHSH and CDR2 LQKENI. The CDR3 region is CASSFRQALDTEAFF. The CDR3 DNA reads as TGTGCCAGCTCATTCAGACAGGCTTTGGACACTGAAGCTTTCTTT.

The gene calls are TRBV28 and TRBJ1-1; the D gene is possibly TRBD1 (5 bases). The V end lost 4 bases, the J end lost 1 base, and 13 bases lay between the germline ends. The CDR3 sequence is 15 residues long. In germline, CDR1 is MDHEN, CDR2 SYDVKM. CDR3 sequence: CASSSPGRGNTEAFF. The DNA for the CDR3 is TGTGCCAGCAGTTCGCCCGGTAGGGGGAACACTGAAGCTTTCTTT.

There are a few counts of this clone. J is TRBJ2-7 and V is TRBV19, with 14 bases matching TRBD2. The germline CDR1 and CDR2 sequences are LNHDA and SQIVND (reference sequence). The V gene end was trimmed by 10 bases and the J gene end by 0 bases; junction bases not matched to a gene: 8. The length of the CDR3 is 16 residues. The CDR3 loop is CATQTSGRAGSYEQYF. CDR3 bases: TGTGCCACTCAGACTAGCGGGAGGGCCGGCTCCTACGAGCAGTACTTC.

J is TRBJ2-2 and V is TRBV5-1, with TRBD2 identical over 9 bases. There are 15 residues in the CDR3. Germline V lookup: CDR1 SGHRS, CDR2 YFSETQ. The V gene end was trimmed by 6 bases and the J gene end by 4 bases; junction bases not matched to a gene: 7. The CDR3 here is CASNLAGTGTGELFF. The CDR3 DNA sequence: TGCGCCAGCAATCTAGCGGGGACGGGCACCGGGGAGCTGTTTTTT.